One and the same sample provided the 30 T cell receptor beta chains below, sequenced in a study of blood T cell repertoires in COVID-19. Produced via immunoSEQ multiplex PCR; TCRdb's table is partial and in-frame only. The sample consists of some 83,000 clones, around 86% of them appearing once. Sequenced input: peripheral blood. Receptors were obtained from an elderly man with active or convalescent COVID-19.

The chain combines TRBV4-1 with TRBJ2-7; 9 bases fit TRBD1. Germline V gene lookup returns CDR1 MGHRA and CDR2 YSYEKL. CDR3 length equals 15 residues. J gave up 4 bases and V 1 base, and 5 bases lay outside the gene matches. CDR3 nucleotide sequence: TGCGCCAGCAGCCAAGGCCCCGGACAGGGGTACGAGCAGTACGTC. It specifies CASSQGPGQGYEQYV.

The chain has TRBV7-2 and TRBJ2-3; possible D gene TRBD2, 5 bases. Per the germline V gene, CDR1 is SGHTA and CDR2 is FQGNSA. This CDR3 is 14 amino acids long. Trimming cost V 5 bases and J 3 bases, with 12 bases left between them. This CDR3 is CASSRLLETDTQYF. DNA of the CDR3: TGTGCCAGCAGCAGATTACTAGAAACAGATACGCAGTATTTT.

This clone came up a few times. The rearrangement uses TRBV29-1 and TRBJ2-1; D gene ambiguous. Trimming cost V 4 bases and J 6 bases, with 10 bases left between them. Germline V lookup: CDR1 SQVTM, CDR2 ANQGSEA. The CDR3 extends over 12 amino acids. The CDR3 region has the DNA TGCAGCGTTGCCCAGACACCCAATGAGCAGTTCTTC. Encoded protein: CSVAQTPNEQFF.

The chain recombines TRBV7-3 with TRBJ2-1; 10 positions match TRBD2. CDR1 SGHTA and CDR2 FQGTGA come from the germline V gene. V shed 3 bases, J shed 6 bases, and the junction held 8 bases outside the gene matches. This CDR3 is 16 amino acids long. The CDR3 DNA follows: TGTGCCAGCAGCTTTAACCTAGCGGGAGTTTCCAATGAGCAGTTCTTC. Amino acid sequence: CASSFNLAGVSNEQFF.

The chain couples TRBV5-1 to TRBJ2-7; 11 bases line up with TRBD1. CDR3 length equals 14 residues. The V gene's germline CDR1 is SGHRS and CDR2 YFSETQ. V trimming: 4 bases; J trimming: 4 bases; junction bases outside the gene matches: 4. CDR3 nucleotide sequence: TGCGCCAGCAGCGCCGGGACAGGGGGGTACGAGCAGTACGTC. This translates into CASSAGTGGYEQYV.

This chain links TRBV7-3 with TRBJ2-6, with a weak D call TRBD2 (5 bases). The V end lost 5 bases, the J end lost 4 bases, and 15 bases lay between the germline ends. Germline CDR1 SGHTA, CDR2 FQGTGA. The CDR3 is made up of 16 amino acids. The DNA of the CDR3 is TGTGCCAGCAGCCCCACGGCCGGAGGAGGGGCCAACGTCCTGACTTTC. Residues: CASSPTAGGGANVLTF.

This clone has only one observation. The chain uses TRBV7-2 and TRBJ2-2, with D tentatively TRBD1 (5 bases). The germline CDR1 and CDR2 sequences are SGHTA and FQGNSA. V was pared by 4 bases and J by 6 bases, with 12 bases between. The CDR3 is 14 amino acids. DNA for the CDR3: TGTGCCAGCAGCTCAGACAGAGGCCCCGGGGAGCTGTTTTTT. Protein sequence: CASSSDRGPGELFF.

The chain uses TRBV11-1 and TRBJ2-3, with D unclear. V dropped 3 bases and J dropped 6 bases, with 10 bases sitting between them. The CDR3 is made up of 13 amino acids. The germline V gene encodes CDR1 SGHAT and CDR2 FQDESV (reference sequence). The CDR3 DNA follows: TGTGCCAGCAGCTTTAGAGGTTCGGATACGCAGTATTTT. This codes for CASSFRGSDTQYF.

This clone turned up a few times. The chain is built from TRBV7-9 and TRBJ2-2; possible D gene TRBD1, 5 bases. Trimming shortened V by 5 bases and J by 6 bases, and 16 bases separated the two germline ends. Germline V CDR1 and CDR2: SEHNR, FQNEAQ (reference sequence). CDR3 length: 15 residues. DNA for the CDR3: TGTGCCAGCAGCCTGTGGGGCAGTTCGGCCGGGGAGCTGTTTTTT. Translation gives CASSLWGSSAGELFF.

The chain recombines TRBV19 with TRBJ1-5; no clear D gene. The CDR3 is 14 residues long. The V gene lost 1 base and the J gene lost 4 bases, with 8 bases spanning the gap. Germline V lookup: CDR1 LNHDA, CDR2 SQIVND (reference sequence). The CDR3 sequence is CASSIARENQPQHF. DNA for the CDR3: TGTGCCAGTAGTATAGCGAGAGAGAATCAGCCCCAGCATTTT. The variable domain in full, with the rest retrieved from reference TRBV19 and TRBJ1-5, is DGGITQSPKYLFRKEGQNVTLSCEQNLNHDAMYWYRQDPGQGLRLIYYSQIVNDFQKGDIAEGYSVSREKKESFPLTVTSAQKNPTAFYLCASSIARENQPQHFGDGTRLSIL.

The chain is built from TRBV11-2 and TRBJ2-2; D ambiguous. V was cut by 4 bases and J by 3 bases, with 6 bases left in between. This CDR3 has 13 amino acids. Germline CDR1 reads SGHAT; CDR2 reads FQNNGV. The CDR3 nucleotides are TGTGCCAGCAGCTCCCAGTACACCGGGGAGCTGTTTTTT. It encodes CASSSQYTGELFF.

To note about this clone: One junction end does not reproduce the germline sequence, and a read error may be involved. The chain employs TRBV7-7 and TRBJ1-2; 7 bases are shared with TRBD1. Germline CDR1 reads SSHAT; CDR2 reads FNYEAQ (reference sequence). The CDR3 length is 15 residues. In DNA form, the CDR3 reads TGTGCTAGCAGCTTAAGGACAGGTATCAACTATGGCTACACCTTC. Translated, it gives CASSLRTGINYGYTF.

This chain links TRBV5-3 with TRBJ2-7; D possibly corresponds to TRBD1 (5 bases). TRBV5-3 qualifies as an ORF whose function is uncertain. The CDR3 covers 13 residues. V lost 4 bases to trimming and J lost 9 bases, with 17 bases between them. Written as DNA, the CDR3 is TGTGCCAGAAGCCAAGAGGACAAGGATGCGCAGTACGTC. This encodes CARSQEDKDAQYV.

This clone was recorded a few times. The chain recombines TRBV18 with TRBJ1-5; 7 nucleotides match TRBD1. Germline lookup yields CDR1 KGHSH and CDR2 LQKENI. Trimming removed 4 bases from V and 1 base from J; junction bases left unmatched: 1. This CDR3 has 14 amino acids. CDR3 amino acids: CASSLDRSNQPQHF. Written as DNA, the CDR3 is TGTGCCAGCTCACTGGACAGGAGCAATCAGCCCCAGCATTTT.

This rearrangement joins TRBV4-2 to TRBJ2-6; tentatively, D is TRBD2 (7 bases). Germline V gene lookup returns CDR1 LGHNA and CDR2 YNFKEQ. The V end lost 1 base, the J end lost 0 bases, and 16 bases lay between the germline ends. There are 19 residues in the CDR3. The CDR3 spells CASSQVGGDLSSGANVLTF. The CDR3 DNA reads TGTGCCAGCAGCCAAGTAGGGGGGGATTTAAGCTCTGGGGCCAACGTCCTGACTTTC.

The chain couples TRBV28 to TRBJ1-2; a weak D match, TRBD1 (5 bases). Germline CDR1 and CDR2: MDHEN and SYDVKM. CDR3 size: 10 residues. V was cut by 6 bases and J by 7 bases, with 6 bases left in between. In nucleotides, the CDR3 is TGTGCCAGCAGGGGGGGTGGCTACACCTTC. This translates into CASRGGGYTF.

The gene calls are TRBV7-2 and TRBJ1-2; a weak D match, TRBD1 (5 bases). This CDR3 is built from 14 residues. The ends were cut back, 2 bases at V and 5 bases at J, with 12 bases in the middle. Germline V gives CDR1 SGHTA, CDR2 FQGNSA. CDR3 residues: CASSLTPQGYGYTF. As DNA, the CDR3 is TGTGCCAGCAGCTTAACCCCCCAGGGATATGGCTACACCTTC.

Remarks on this clone: At the DNA level, this CDR3 is encoded by other sequences in the same sample as well. The V gene is TRBV6-1, the J gene TRBJ1-6; TRBD1 aligns across 7 bases. Losses at the gene ends were 3 bases for V and 7 bases for J; bases not matched to a gene: 3. Germline lookup yields CDR1 MNHNS and CDR2 SASEGT. This CDR3 has 14 residues. CDR3 loop: CASSDGTANSPLHF. DNA of the CDR3: TGTGCCAGCAGTGACGGGACAGCGAATTCACCCCTCCACTTT.

This chain uses TRBV5-1 with TRBJ1-3, with D hard to call. Germline lookup yields CDR1 SGHRS and CDR2 YFSETQ. This CDR3 comprises 14 residues. V dropped 2 bases and J dropped 2 bases, with 8 bases sitting between them. The CDR3 spells CASSFGEPGNTIYF. DNA of the CDR3: TGCGCCAGCAGCTTCGGGGAACCTGGAAACACCATATATTTT.

The chain employs TRBV18 and TRBJ2-7; D perhaps matches TRBD1 (6 bases). The CDR3 has 13 amino acids. Trimming shortened V by 3 bases and J by 7 bases, and 13 bases separated the two germline ends. The germline CDR1 and CDR2 sequences are KGHSH and LQKENI. CDR3 residues: CASSPSRGGEQYV. The CDR3 nucleotides read TGTGCCAGCTCACCGTCCAGGGGCGGTGAGCAGTACGTC.

This chain uses TRBV18 with TRBJ2-5; 9 positions agree with TRBD1. V was clipped by 6 bases and J by 7 bases; unmatched bases: 3. Germline CDR1 reads KGHSH; CDR2 reads LQKENI. This CDR3 comprises 12 residues. The CDR3 DNA follows: TGTGCCAGCTCGCGGGACAGGGTGACCCAGTACTTC. This encodes CASSRDRVTQYF.

A note on this clone: This CDR3 is also generated by other DNA sequences in the sample. The chain uses TRBV21-1 and TRBJ2-7; the DNA was not compared with TRBD2, the D call given in the table. TRBV21-1 is a pseudogene. The CDR3 runs 20 residues. The CDR3 bases are TGTGCCAGCAGCAAATACCCCGGACTAGCGGGAGGACAAAACAACTACGAGCAGTACGTC. Translated, it gives CASSKYPGLAGGQNNYEQYV.

The CDR3 DNA is TGTGCCAGCAGCCCTCGACAGGTTGAAAAACTGTTTTTT. Encoded protein: CASSPRQVEKLFF. The chain links TRBV3-1 (or the pseudogene TRBV3-2) to TRBJ1-4, with D possibly TRBD1 on 6 matching bases. V was pared by 4 bases and J by 7 bases, with 10 bases between. This CDR3 region has 13 residues. CDR1 and CDR2 (germline): LGHDT, YNNKEL (reference sequence).

V usage is TRBV18 and J usage is TRBJ2-7; TRBD1 is a possible D gene (6 bases). CDR1 is KGHSH, CDR2 LQKENI, per germline. This CDR3 is built from 14 residues. V lost 5 bases and J 2 bases, leaving 13 bases between the germline ends. CDR3 loop: CASSTGMRAYEQYV. In nucleotides, the CDR3 is TGTGCCAGCTCAACAGGGATGAGGGCCTACGAGCAGTACGTC.

This rearrangement joins TRBV2 to TRBJ2-7; 9 nucleotides match TRBD1. The CDR3 consists of 15 residues. The J segment lost 1 base and the V segment lost 6 bases, leaving 7 bases of the junction unmatched. CDR1 and CDR2 from the germline V gene are SNHLY and FYNNEI. The CDR3 sequence: CASRGDRAMSYEQYV. CDR3 nucleotides: TGTGCCAGCAGGGGGGACAGGGCCATGTCCTACGAGCAGTACGTC.

This chain connects TRBV5-1 to TRBJ2-2; possible D gene TRBD1, 5 bases. Trimming stripped 4 bases from V and 1 base from J, with 8 bases between. The CDR3 is 14 amino acids. Germline assignment: CDR1 SGHRS and CDR2 YFSETQ. The CDR3 DNA follows: TGCGCCAGCAGCGAGGACAAGAACACCGGGGAGCTGTTTTTT. Translating gives CASSEDKNTGELFF.

V and J are TRBV4-1 and TRBJ2-7, with D perhaps matching TRBD2 (6 bases). Trimming removed 1 base from V and 1 base from J, with 14 bases in between. This CDR3 has 16 amino acids. Germline V lookup: CDR1 MGHRA, CDR2 YSYEKL. CDR3 DNA sequence: TGCGCCAGCAGCCAAGGCGGGCGGGACGGGTCCTACGAGCAGTACGTC. Protein: CASSQGGRDGSYEQYV.

The CDR3, as DNA: TGCAGCGTTGTATCTAGCGGGGGACCGAACACCGGGGAGCTGTTTTTT. This encodes CSVVSSGGPNTGELFF. The chain joins TRBV29-1 to TRBJ2-2; 10 nucleotides match TRBD2. This CDR3 region has 16 residues. V lost 4 bases, J lost 0 bases, and 5 bases stayed unmatched. Germline loops: CDR1 SQVTM, CDR2 ANQGSEA.

This chain connects TRBV6-5 to TRBJ1-1; 8 bases fit TRBD1. The V gene's germline CDR1 is MNHEY and CDR2 SVGAGI. The CDR3 spans 13 residues. The V gene end was trimmed by 9 bases and the J gene end by 3 bases; junction bases not matched to a gene: 6. The CDR3 bases are TGTGCCAGTAGGACAGGGCTAGACACTGAAGCTTTCTTT. Encoded protein: CASRTGLDTEAFF.

This clone was found once. The CDR3 here is CACSRGSYEQYV. DNA of the CDR3: TGTGCCTGTTCCAGGGGTTCCTACGAGCAGTACGTC. The genes are TRBV30 and TRBJ2-7; D is perhaps TRBD1 (6 bases). V was trimmed by 6 bases and J by 1 base, leaving 10 bases between them. Germline CDR1 GTSNPN, CDR2 SVGIG (reference sequence). The CDR3 is 12 amino acids.